This is a list of T cell receptor beta chains from one sample in a study of control samples from healthy donors and cancer patients. TCRdb's table, derived via immunoSEQ multiplex PCR, lists solely in-frame clones and lacks some. The sample holds around 180,000 clones, more than 85% seen once. Sequencing was performed on blood. These receptors were collected from a woman in her 40s in good health. Both conserved end residues are part of each CDR3. D genes are given only for firm matches. A clone size is listed for some rows: how often the clone was seen (once, few, many), or a class if it is expanded.

clone_size: -
d_call: TRBD2
v_call: TRBV6-6
j_call: TRBJ2-5
cdr3_nt: TGTGCCAGCACCCTCGGACTAGCGGGACAAGAGACCCAGTACTTC
cdr3_aa: CASTLGLAGQETQYF

clone_size: -
d_call: -
v_call: TRBV15
j_call: TRBJ1-2
cdr3_nt: TGTGCCACCAGCGAGACGGCTGTCAACTATGGCTACACCTTC
cdr3_aa: CATSETAVNYGYTF

clone_size: -
d_call: TRBD1
v_call: TRBV5-1
j_call: TRBJ2-3
cdr3_nt: TGCGCCAGCAGCGCCCGGGACAGGGAATTTGATACGCAGTATTTT
cdr3_aa: CASSARDREFDTQYF

clone_size: -
d_call: TRBD1
v_call: TRBV18
j_call: TRBJ1-3
cdr3_nt: TGTGCCAGCTCACCACCGACAGGGGTAGGAAACACCATATATTTT
cdr3_aa: CASSPPTGVGNTIYF

clone_size: -
d_call: -
v_call: TRBV4-1
j_call: TRBJ1-6
cdr3_nt: TGCGCCAGCAGACCAACATTCGCCGAAAATTCACCCCTCCACTTT
cdr3_aa: CASRPTFAENSPLHF

clone_size: -
d_call: -
v_call: TRBV19
j_call: TRBJ2-2
cdr3_nt: TGTGCCAGTAGTCCGGGGAGGGGGCGAACCAACACCGGGGAGCTGTTTTTT
cdr3_aa: CASSPGRGRTNTGELFF

clone_size: -
d_call: -
v_call: TRBV5-6
j_call: TRBJ2-7
cdr3_nt: TGTGCCAGCAGCTTAGGTTTCTCCTACGAGCAGTACTTC
cdr3_aa: CASSLGFSYEQYF

clone_size: once
d_call: -
v_call: TRBV19
j_call: TRBJ2-7
cdr3_nt: TGTGCCAGTAGTGCCGCCGGGGTGCAGTACTTC
cdr3_aa: CASSAAGVQYF

clone_size: -
d_call: -
v_call: TRBV10-3
j_call: TRBJ1-1
cdr3_nt: TGTGCCATCTCAAGCGGCACTGAAGCTTTCTTT
cdr3_aa: CAISSGTEAFF

clone_size: -
d_call: -
v_call: TRBV3-1/TRBV3-2
j_call: TRBJ1-6
cdr3_nt: TGTGCCAGCAGCCAAACGTACCTGGCAGATTCACCCCTCCACTTT
cdr3_aa: CASSQTYLADSPLHF

clone_size: -
d_call: -
v_call: TRBV6-5
j_call: TRBJ1-1
cdr3_nt: TGTGCCAGCAGTCCCAGACAGAAGTACACTGAAGCTTTCTTT
cdr3_aa: CASSPRQKYTEAFF

clone_size: -
d_call: -
v_call: TRBV3-1/TRBV3-2
j_call: TRBJ2-5
cdr3_nt: TGTGCCAGCAGCCAAGATCGGTGGGGGGAGAGCTCCCAAGAGACCCAGTACTTC
cdr3_aa: CASSQDRWGESSQETQYF

clone_size: -
d_call: -
v_call: TRBV3-1/TRBV3-2
j_call: TRBJ2-7
cdr3_nt: TGTGCCAGCAGCCCCTCGGGCTACGAGCAGTACTTC
cdr3_aa: CASSPSGYEQYF

clone_size: -
d_call: -
v_call: TRBV19
j_call: TRBJ1-3
cdr3_nt: TGTGCCAGTAGTATAGCCCCTGGAAACACCATATATTTT
cdr3_aa: CASSIAPGNTIYF

clone_size: -
d_call: -
v_call: TRBV19
j_call: TRBJ1-4
cdr3_nt: TGTGCCAGTAGGGCACAGGGCGGGGCTAATGAAAAACTGTTTTTT
cdr3_aa: CASRAQGGANEKLFF

clone_size: -
d_call: -
v_call: TRBV6-4
j_call: TRBJ1-5
cdr3_nt: TGTGCCAGCCCGGTGGGTCAGCCCCAGCATTTT
cdr3_aa: CASPVGQPQHF

clone_size: -
d_call: TRBD1
v_call: TRBV11-2
j_call: TRBJ1-5
cdr3_nt: TGTGCCAGCAGCTGGGGACAGGGACGCAATCAGCCCCAGCATTTT
cdr3_aa: CASSWGQGRNQPQHF

clone_size: -
d_call: -
v_call: TRBV5-1
j_call: TRBJ1-1
cdr3_nt: TGCGCCAGCAAGGAGGTGAACACTGAAGCTTTCTTT
cdr3_aa: CASKEVNTEAFF

clone_size: -
d_call: -
v_call: TRBV5-1
j_call: TRBJ2-2
cdr3_nt: TGCGCCAGCAGCCCAGGAGTGGGGAGAGCGGCGAACACCGGGGAGCTGTTTTTT
cdr3_aa: CASSPGVGRAANTGELFF

clone_size: -
d_call: TRBD1
v_call: TRBV11-2
j_call: TRBJ2-1
cdr3_nt: TGTGCCAGCAGTACGGACAGGGAGGATGAGCAGTTCTTC
cdr3_aa: CASSTDREDEQFF

clone_size: once
d_call: -
v_call: TRBV5-1
j_call: TRBJ2-5
cdr3_nt: TGCGCCAGCAGCCCAGGGGACCAAGAGACCCAGTACTTC
cdr3_aa: CASSPGDQETQYF

clone_size: once
d_call: TRBD1
v_call: TRBV18
j_call: TRBJ2-7
cdr3_nt: TGTGCCAGCTCACCACCGGGGCCTGGGACAGGGTTCGTCGAGCAGTACTTC
cdr3_aa: CASSPPGPGTGFVEQYF

clone_size: -
d_call: -
v_call: TRBV4-2
j_call: TRBJ2-7
cdr3_nt: TGTGCCAGCAGCCAAGATAGGGACGTTCCCTCCTACGAGCAGTACTTC
cdr3_aa: CASSQDRDVPSYEQYF

clone_size: -
d_call: TRBD1
v_call: TRBV4-1
j_call: TRBJ1-2
cdr3_nt: TGCGCCAGCACCAACGCCGCTGCAGGGGGCGAGTATGGCTACACCTTC
cdr3_aa: CASTNAAAGGEYGYTF

clone_size: -
d_call: -
v_call: TRBV29-1
j_call: TRBJ1-1
cdr3_nt: TGCAGCGTACTGCTATTGACAGGTTCGATTGAAGCTTTCTTT
cdr3_aa: CSVLLLTGSIEAFF

clone_size: -
d_call: -
v_call: TRBV5-1
j_call: TRBJ2-3
cdr3_nt: TGCGCCAGCAGCTTGGGAGGGCAGGGTACAGATACGCAGTATTTT
cdr3_aa: CASSLGGQGTDTQYF

clone_size: -
d_call: -
v_call: TRBV10-1
j_call: TRBJ2-7
cdr3_nt: TGCGCCAGCAGTTCGGGACCAACCTACGAGCAGTACTTC
cdr3_aa: CASSSGPTYEQYF

clone_size: -
d_call: TRBD2
v_call: TRBV19
j_call: TRBJ2-3
cdr3_nt: TGTGCCAGTACCGGGGGACTAGCGGGCACAGATACGCAGTATTTT
cdr3_aa: CASTGGLAGTDTQYF

clone_size: -
d_call: -
v_call: TRBV7-8
j_call: TRBJ2-7
cdr3_nt: TGTGCCAGCAGCCCCGAGCGCTACGAGCAGTACTTC
cdr3_aa: CASSPERYEQYF

clone_size: -
d_call: TRBD1
v_call: TRBV5-1
j_call: TRBJ2-7
cdr3_nt: TGCGCCAGCAGCCGCCGGGACAGGGGGGCCTACGAGCAGTACTTC
cdr3_aa: CASSRRDRGAYEQYF

clone_size: few
d_call: TRBD1
v_call: TRBV7-6
j_call: TRBJ1-1
cdr3_nt: TGTGCCAGCAGCCCCCTGACAGGGGACGGGAACACTGAAGCTTTCTTT
cdr3_aa: CASSPLTGDGNTEAFF

clone_size: -
d_call: -
v_call: TRBV6-5
j_call: TRBJ1-1
cdr3_nt: TGTGCCAGCAGTTTCGAGGAGATGAACACTGAAGCTTTCTTT
cdr3_aa: CASSFEEMNTEAFF

clone_size: -
d_call: TRBD1
v_call: TRBV5-1
j_call: TRBJ1-1
cdr3_nt: TGCGCCAGCGGACAGGGGAGCCAAGGAACTGAAGCTTTCTTT
cdr3_aa: CASGQGSQGTEAFF

clone_size: -
d_call: -
v_call: TRBV13
j_call: TRBJ2-1
cdr3_nt: TGTGCCAGCAGCTTAGCGGGCCCCTACAATGAGCAGTTCTTC
cdr3_aa: CASSLAGPYNEQFF

clone_size: -
d_call: TRBD1
v_call: TRBV11-3
j_call: TRBJ2-3
cdr3_nt: TGTGCCAGCAGCTTAGGAGGGGGCGCCGGAGATACGCAGTATTTT
cdr3_aa: CASSLGGGAGDTQYF

clone_size: -
d_call: -
v_call: TRBV6-5
j_call: TRBJ1-2
cdr3_nt: TGTGCCAGCAGTTACTCCGGCAACTATGGCTACACCTTC
cdr3_aa: CASSYSGNYGYTF

clone_size: -
d_call: -
v_call: TRBV5-6
j_call: TRBJ1-1
cdr3_nt: TGTGCCAGCAGCCCGGCCGACGGGTGGGGGATCACTGAAGCTTTCTTT
cdr3_aa: CASSPADGWGITEAFF

clone_size: once
d_call: -
v_call: TRBV6-5
j_call: TRBJ2-5
cdr3_nt: TGTGCCAGCAGTCCGGACTCGTACCAAGAGACCCAGTACTTC
cdr3_aa: CASSPDSYQETQYF

clone_size: once
d_call: TRBD2
v_call: TRBV4-1
j_call: TRBJ2-1
cdr3_nt: TGCGCCAGCACCGGGGCCGGGACTAGCGGTTACAATGAGCAGTTCTTC
cdr3_aa: CASTGAGTSGYNEQFF

clone_size: -
d_call: TRBD1
v_call: TRBV11-1
j_call: TRBJ1-4
cdr3_nt: TGTGCCAGCAGAGGACAGGGCGTTGAAAAACTGTTTTTT
cdr3_aa: CASRGQGVEKLFF

clone_size: -
d_call: -
v_call: TRBV9
j_call: TRBJ2-2
cdr3_nt: TGTGCCAGCAGCGTAGACCCCGGCCTCGGGGAGCTGTTTTTT
cdr3_aa: CASSVDPGLGELFF

clone_size: -
d_call: -
v_call: TRBV6-2/TRBV6-3
j_call: TRBJ2-6
cdr3_nt: TGTGCCAGCAGTACGGGGGCTGGGGCCAACGTCCTGACTTTC
cdr3_aa: CASSTGAGANVLTF

clone_size: -
d_call: -
v_call: TRBV6-5
j_call: TRBJ1-1
cdr3_nt: TGTGCCAGCAGACCTATCAGGGATGGGAACACTGAAGCTTTCTTT
cdr3_aa: CASRPIRDGNTEAFF

clone_size: -
d_call: TRBD1
v_call: TRBV4-1
j_call: TRBJ1-2
cdr3_nt: TGCGCCAGCAGGCAGGACAGGGGGCTCGACTATGGCTACACCTTC
cdr3_aa: CASRQDRGLDYGYTF

clone_size: -
d_call: TRBD1
v_call: TRBV2
j_call: TRBJ1-4
cdr3_nt: TGTGCCAGCAGCGCGGGGACAGGGCGCAATGAAAAACTGTTTTTT
cdr3_aa: CASSAGTGRNEKLFF

clone_size: -
d_call: -
v_call: TRBV5-1
j_call: TRBJ2-1
cdr3_nt: TGCGCCAGCAGCTCTCAACTAGTTAGCAATGAGCAGTTCTTC
cdr3_aa: CASSSQLVSNEQFF

clone_size: -
d_call: TRBD1
v_call: TRBV20-1
j_call: TRBJ1-4
cdr3_nt: TGCAGCAGGGGGTATAATGAAAAACTGTTTTTT
cdr3_aa: CSRGYNEKLFF

clone_size: -
d_call: -
v_call: TRBV5-4
j_call: TRBJ2-5
cdr3_nt: TGTGCCAGCAGCTCTACCGACCGAGAGACCCAGTACTTC
cdr3_aa: CASSSTDRETQYF

clone_size: -
d_call: TRBD2
v_call: TRBV28
j_call: TRBJ2-7
cdr3_nt: TGTGCCAGCACAAAGGGGAGGGCCTACGAGCAGTACTTC
cdr3_aa: CASTKGRAYEQYF

clone_size: once
d_call: TRBD2
v_call: TRBV19
j_call: TRBJ2-4
cdr3_nt: TGTGCCAGTAGTCCCGGCGGTAGCGGGGGGAACATTCAGTACTTC
cdr3_aa: CASSPGGSGGNIQYF

clone_size: -
d_call: -
v_call: TRBV12-3/TRBV12-4
j_call: TRBJ2-7
cdr3_nt: TGTGCCAGCAGTCAGGGGTCATCCTACGAGCAGTACTTC
cdr3_aa: CASSQGSSYEQYF

clone_size: -
d_call: -
v_call: TRBV18
j_call: TRBJ1-1
cdr3_nt: TGTGCCAGCTCACCCGCGACAGTGAACACTGAAGCTTTCTTT
cdr3_aa: CASSPATVNTEAFF

clone_size: -
d_call: -
v_call: TRBV12-3/TRBV12-4
j_call: TRBJ1-2
cdr3_nt: TGTGCCAGCAGTTTAAAAGTTAACTATGGCTACACCTTC
cdr3_aa: CASSLKVNYGYTF

clone_size: -
d_call: -
v_call: TRBV19
j_call: TRBJ1-2
cdr3_nt: TGTGCCAGTAGTCCCACGCGCTTCGACGGCTACACCTTC
cdr3_aa: CASSPTRFDGYTF

clone_size: -
d_call: -
v_call: TRBV4-1
j_call: TRBJ1-6
cdr3_nt: TGCGCCAGCAGCCTCCGTTGGACCAGGGCCTCCTATAATTCACCCCTCCACTTT
cdr3_aa: CASSLRWTRASYNSPLHF

clone_size: -
d_call: -
v_call: TRBV9
j_call: TRBJ2-1
cdr3_nt: TGTGCCAGCAGCGGGATAAGGGGGCAGTTCTTC
cdr3_aa: CASSGIRGQFF

clone_size: -
d_call: -
v_call: TRBV19
j_call: TRBJ2-7
cdr3_nt: TGTGCCAGTAGCGATCCTCCAGACAGTCCTGGGATCTACGAGCAGTACTTC
cdr3_aa: CASSDPPDSPGIYEQYF